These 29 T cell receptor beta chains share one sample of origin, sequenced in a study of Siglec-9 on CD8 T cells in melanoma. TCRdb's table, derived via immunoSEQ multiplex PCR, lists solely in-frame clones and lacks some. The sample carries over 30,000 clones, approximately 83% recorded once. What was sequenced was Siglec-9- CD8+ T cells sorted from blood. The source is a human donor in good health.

The CDR3 bases are TGCGCCAGCAGTGTGGCGGACAGAGGCCTCTTCAACTATGGCTACACCTTC. It specifies CASSVADRGLFNYGYTF. This rearrangement joins TRBV10-1 to TRBJ1-2, with a weak D call TRBD1 (6 bases). There are 17 residues in the CDR3. V was pared by 4 bases and J by 2 bases, with 20 bases between. CDR1 is WNHNN and CDR2 is SYGVQD in the germline V gene (reference sequence).

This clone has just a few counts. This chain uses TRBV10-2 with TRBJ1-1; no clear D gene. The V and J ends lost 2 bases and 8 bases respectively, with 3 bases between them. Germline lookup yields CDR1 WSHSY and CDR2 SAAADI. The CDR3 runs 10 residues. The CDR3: CASSEGEAFF. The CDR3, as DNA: TGCGCCAGCAGTGAGGGGGAAGCTTTCTTT.

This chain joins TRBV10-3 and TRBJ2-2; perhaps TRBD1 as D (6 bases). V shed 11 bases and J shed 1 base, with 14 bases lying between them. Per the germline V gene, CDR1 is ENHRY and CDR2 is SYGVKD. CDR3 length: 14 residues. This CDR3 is CASRQDGNTGELFF. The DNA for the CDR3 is TGTGCCTCCAGACAGGATGGGAACACCGGGGAGCTGTTTTTT.

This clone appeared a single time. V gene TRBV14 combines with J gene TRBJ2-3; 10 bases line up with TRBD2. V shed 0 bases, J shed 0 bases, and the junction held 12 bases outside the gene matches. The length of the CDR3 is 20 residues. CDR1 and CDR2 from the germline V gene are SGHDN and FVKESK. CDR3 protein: CASSQDGLAGVSRSTDTQYF. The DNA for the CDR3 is TGTGCCAGCAGCCAAGATGGGCTAGCGGGAGTTAGCAGGAGCACAGATACGCAGTATTTT.

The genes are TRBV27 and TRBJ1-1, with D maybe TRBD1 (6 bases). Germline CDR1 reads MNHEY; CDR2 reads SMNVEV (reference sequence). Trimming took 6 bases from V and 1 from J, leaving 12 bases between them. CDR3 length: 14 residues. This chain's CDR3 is CASSPGHRNTEAFF. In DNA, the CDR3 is TGTGCCAGCAGCCCGGGACACCGGAACACTGAAGCTTTCTTT.

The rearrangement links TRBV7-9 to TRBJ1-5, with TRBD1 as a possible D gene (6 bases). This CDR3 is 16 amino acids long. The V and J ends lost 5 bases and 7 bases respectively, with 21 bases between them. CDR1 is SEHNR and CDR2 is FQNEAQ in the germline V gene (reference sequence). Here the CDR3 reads CASSPNPVGAEQPQHF. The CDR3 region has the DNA TGTGCCAGCAGCCCGAACCCGGTGGGGGCGGAACAGCCCCAGCATTTT.

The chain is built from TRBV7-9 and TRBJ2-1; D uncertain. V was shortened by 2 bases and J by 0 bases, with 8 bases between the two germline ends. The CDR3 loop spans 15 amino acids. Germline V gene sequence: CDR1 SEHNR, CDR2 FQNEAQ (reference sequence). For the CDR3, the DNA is TGTGCCAGCAGCTTACAGGCCGACTCCTACAATGAGCAGTTCTTC. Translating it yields CASSLQADSYNEQFF.

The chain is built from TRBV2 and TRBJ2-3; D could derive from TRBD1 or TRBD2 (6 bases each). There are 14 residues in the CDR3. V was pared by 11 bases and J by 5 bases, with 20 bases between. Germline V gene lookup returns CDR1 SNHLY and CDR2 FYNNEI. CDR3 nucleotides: TGTGCCTCCCCTAGCAGAAAGGGGGGAGATACGCAGTATTTT. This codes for CASPSRKGGDTQYF.

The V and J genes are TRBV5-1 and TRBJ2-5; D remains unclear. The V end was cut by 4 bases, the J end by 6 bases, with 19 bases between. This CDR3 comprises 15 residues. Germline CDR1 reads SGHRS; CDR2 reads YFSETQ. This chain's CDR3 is CASSVDSTGLKTQYF. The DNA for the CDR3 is TGCGCCAGCAGCGTCGATTCTACGGGCCTCAAGACCCAGTACTTC.

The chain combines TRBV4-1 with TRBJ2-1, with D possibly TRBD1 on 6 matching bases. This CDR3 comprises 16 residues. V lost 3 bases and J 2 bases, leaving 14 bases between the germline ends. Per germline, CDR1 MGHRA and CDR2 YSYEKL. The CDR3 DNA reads TGCGCCAGCAGCCAGACCCCGGGACAACCCTACAATGAGCAGTTCTTC. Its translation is CASSQTPGQPYNEQFF.

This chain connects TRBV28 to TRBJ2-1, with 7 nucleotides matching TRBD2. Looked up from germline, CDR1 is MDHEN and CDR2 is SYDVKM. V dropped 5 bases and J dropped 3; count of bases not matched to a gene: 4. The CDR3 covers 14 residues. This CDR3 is CASSPVAGYNEQFF. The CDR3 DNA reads TGTGCCAGCAGTCCCGTAGCGGGCTACAATGAGCAGTTCTTC.

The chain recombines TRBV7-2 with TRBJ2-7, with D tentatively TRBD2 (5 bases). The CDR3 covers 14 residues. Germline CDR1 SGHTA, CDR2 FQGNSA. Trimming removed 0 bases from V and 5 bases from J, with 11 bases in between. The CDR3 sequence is CASSLAPEGNEQYF. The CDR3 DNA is TGTGCCAGCAGCTTAGCTCCCGAGGGTAACGAGCAGTACTTC.

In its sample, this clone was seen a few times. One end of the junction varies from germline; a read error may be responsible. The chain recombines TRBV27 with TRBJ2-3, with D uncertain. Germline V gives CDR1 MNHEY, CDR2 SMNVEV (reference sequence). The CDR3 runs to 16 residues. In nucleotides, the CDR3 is TGTGCCAGCAACCAACTAAGCTCCTCCGGCACTGATACGCAGTATTTT. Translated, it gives CASNQLSSSGTDTQYF.

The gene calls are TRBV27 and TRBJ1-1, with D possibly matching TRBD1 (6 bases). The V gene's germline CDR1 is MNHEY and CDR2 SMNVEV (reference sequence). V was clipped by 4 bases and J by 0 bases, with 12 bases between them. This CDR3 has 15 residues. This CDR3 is CASSSRDTLNTEAFF. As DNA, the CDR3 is TGTGCCAGCAGTTCCCGGGACACCTTGAACACTGAAGCTTTCTTT.

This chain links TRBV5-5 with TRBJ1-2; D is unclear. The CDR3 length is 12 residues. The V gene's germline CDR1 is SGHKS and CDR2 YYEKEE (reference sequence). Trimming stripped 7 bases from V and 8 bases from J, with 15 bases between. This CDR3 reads CASFPGLGGYTF. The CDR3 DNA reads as TGTGCCAGCTTTCCGGGCCTTGGAGGCTACACCTTC.

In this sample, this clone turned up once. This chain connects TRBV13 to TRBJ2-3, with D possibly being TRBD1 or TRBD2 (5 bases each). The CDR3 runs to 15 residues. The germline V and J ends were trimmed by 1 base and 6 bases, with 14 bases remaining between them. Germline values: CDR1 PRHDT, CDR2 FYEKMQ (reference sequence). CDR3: CASSLARGNMDTQYF. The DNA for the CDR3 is TGTGCCAGCAGCTTAGCTCGGGGCAACATGGATACGCAGTATTTT.

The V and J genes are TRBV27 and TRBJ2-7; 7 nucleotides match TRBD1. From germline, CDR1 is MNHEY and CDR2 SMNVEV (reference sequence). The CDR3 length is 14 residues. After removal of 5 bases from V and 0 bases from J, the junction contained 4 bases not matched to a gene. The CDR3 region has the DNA TGTGCCAGCAGTCCGACAGGGCCCTCCTACGAGCAGTACTTC. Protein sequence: CASSPTGPSYEQYF.

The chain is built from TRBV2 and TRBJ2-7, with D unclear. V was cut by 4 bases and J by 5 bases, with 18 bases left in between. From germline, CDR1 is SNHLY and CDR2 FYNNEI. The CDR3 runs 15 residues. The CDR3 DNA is TGTGCCAGCAGTGTTAGACCCACAACTGGGGACGAGCAGTACTTC. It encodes CASSVRPTTGDEQYF.

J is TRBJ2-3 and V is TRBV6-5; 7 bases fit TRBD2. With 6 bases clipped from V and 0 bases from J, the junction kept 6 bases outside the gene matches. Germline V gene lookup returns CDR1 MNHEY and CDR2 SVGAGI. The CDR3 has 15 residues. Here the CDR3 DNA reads TGTGCCAGCAGCTCGGGGCGGGGGAGCACAGATACGCAGTATTTT. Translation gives CASSSGRGSTDTQYF.

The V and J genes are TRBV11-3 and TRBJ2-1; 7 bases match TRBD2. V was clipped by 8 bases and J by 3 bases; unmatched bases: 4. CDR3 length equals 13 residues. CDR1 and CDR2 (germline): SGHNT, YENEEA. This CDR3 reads CASEVAGYNEQFF. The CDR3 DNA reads TGTGCCAGCGAGGTAGCGGGCTACAATGAGCAGTTCTTC. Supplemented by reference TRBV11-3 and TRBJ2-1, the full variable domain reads EAGVVQSPRYKIIEKKQPVAFWCNPISGHNTLYWYLQNLGQGPELLIRYENEEAVDDSQLPKDRFSAERLKGVDSTLKIQPAELGDSAVYLCASEVAGYNEQFFGPGTRLTVL.

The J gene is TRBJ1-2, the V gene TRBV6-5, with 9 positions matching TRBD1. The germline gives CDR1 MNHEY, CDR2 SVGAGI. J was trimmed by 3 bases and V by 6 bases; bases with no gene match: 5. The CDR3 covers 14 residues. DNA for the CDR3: TGTGCCAGCAGCCCTAGGGACAGGGACTATGGCTACACCTTC. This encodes CASSPRDRDYGYTF.

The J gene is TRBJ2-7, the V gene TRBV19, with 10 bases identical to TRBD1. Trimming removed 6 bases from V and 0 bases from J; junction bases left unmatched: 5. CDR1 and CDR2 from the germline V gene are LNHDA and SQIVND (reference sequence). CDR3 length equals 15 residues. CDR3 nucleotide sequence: TGTGCCAGTAGCCCGGGACAGGGGTACTCCTACGAGCAGTACTTC. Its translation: CASSPGQGYSYEQYF.

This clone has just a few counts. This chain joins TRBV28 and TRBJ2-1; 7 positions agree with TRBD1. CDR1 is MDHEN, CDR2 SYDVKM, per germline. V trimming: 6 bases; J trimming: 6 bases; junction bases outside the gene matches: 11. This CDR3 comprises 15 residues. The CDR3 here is CASSPDRDLGNEQFF. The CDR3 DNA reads TGTGCCAGCAGCCCAGACAGGGATTTAGGCAATGAGCAGTTCTTC.

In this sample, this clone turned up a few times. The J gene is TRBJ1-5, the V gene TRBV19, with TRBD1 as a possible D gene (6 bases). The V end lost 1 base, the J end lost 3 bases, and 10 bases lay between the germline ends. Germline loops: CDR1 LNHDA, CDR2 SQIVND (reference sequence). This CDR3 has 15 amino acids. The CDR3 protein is CASSIGTELNQPQHF. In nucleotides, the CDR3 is TGTGCCAGTAGTATAGGGACAGAGCTCAATCAGCCCCAGCATTTT.

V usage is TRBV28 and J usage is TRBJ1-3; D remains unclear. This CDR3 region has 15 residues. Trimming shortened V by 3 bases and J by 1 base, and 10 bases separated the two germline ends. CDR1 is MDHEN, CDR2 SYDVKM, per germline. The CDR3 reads CASSLWVSSGNTIYF. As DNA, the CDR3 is TGTGCCAGCAGTTTGTGGGTCAGTTCTGGAAACACCATATATTTT.

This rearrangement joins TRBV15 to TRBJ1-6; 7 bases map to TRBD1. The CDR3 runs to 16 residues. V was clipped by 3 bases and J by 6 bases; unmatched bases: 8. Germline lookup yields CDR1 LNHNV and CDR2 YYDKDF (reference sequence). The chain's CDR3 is CATSSASGTVNSPLHF. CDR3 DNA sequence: TGTGCCACCAGCAGCGCCTCCGGGACAGTTAATTCACCCCTCCACTTT. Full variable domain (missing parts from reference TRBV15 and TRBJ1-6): DAMVIQNPRYQVTQFGKPVTLSCSQTLNHNVMYWYQQKSSQAPKLLFHYYDKDFNNEADTPDNFQSRRPNTSFCFLDIRSPGLGDTAMYLCATSSASGTVNSPLHFGNGTRLTVT.

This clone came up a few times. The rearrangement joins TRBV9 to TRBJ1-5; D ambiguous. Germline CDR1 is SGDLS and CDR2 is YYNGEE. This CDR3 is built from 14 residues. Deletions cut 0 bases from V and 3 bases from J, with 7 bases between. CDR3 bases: TGTGCCAGCAGCGTAGCAGGCTCCAATCAGCCCCAGCATTTT. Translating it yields CASSVAGSNQPQHF. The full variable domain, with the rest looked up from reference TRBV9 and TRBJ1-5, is DSGVTQTPKHLITATGQRVTLRCSPRSGDLSVYWYQQSLDQGLQFLIQYYNGEERAKGNILERFSAQQFPDLHSELNLSSLELGDSALYFCASSVAGSNQPQHFGDGTRLSIL.

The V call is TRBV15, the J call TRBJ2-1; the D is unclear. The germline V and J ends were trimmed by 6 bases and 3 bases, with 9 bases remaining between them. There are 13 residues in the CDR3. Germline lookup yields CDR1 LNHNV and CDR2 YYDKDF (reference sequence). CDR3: CATSERNYNEQFF. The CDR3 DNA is TGTGCCACCAGTGAGAGGAACTACAATGAGCAGTTCTTC.

As DNA, the CDR3 is TGTGCCACCAGCAGCCGGGAGGACGAGCAGTACTTC. Protein: CATSSREDEQYF. The J gene is TRBJ2-7, the V gene TRBV15, with 7 bases lining up with TRBD2. The junction had 1 base not matched to a gene; V was cut back by 3 bases and J by 5 bases. Germline-derived CDR1 and CDR2 are LNHNV and YYDKDF (reference sequence). The CDR3 runs to 12 residues.